The text below deals with one TCR beta chain. Using RNA transcripts as the source, TCR beta CDR3 regions were amplified. During a first-round RT-PCR of the TCR CDR3, the HTBI primer set was used. TCRdb re-derived calls from the multiplex PCR reads in MiXCR, one entry per CDR3 protein. The sample yields about 640,000 distinct CDR3 sequences, around 21% seen once. This entry comes from a study of T cells in Graves' hyperthyroidism and ophthalmopathy. After removal of 5 bases from V and 7 bases from J, the junction contained 12 bases not matched to a gene. Per the germline V gene, CDR1 is LNHDA and CDR2 is SQIVND (reference sequence). The length of the CDR3 is 16 residues.

The sequencing sample was made of blood. The chain has TRBV19 and TRBJ1-2, with 11 bases aligning to TRBD1. This receptor was identified in a man between 25 and 39 years old with Graves' ophthalmopathy. Written as DNA, the CDR3 is TGTGCCAGTAGTCCCAACCGGGACAGGGGGTCGGGTGGCTACACCTTC. The encoded protein is CASSPNRDRGSGGYTF.